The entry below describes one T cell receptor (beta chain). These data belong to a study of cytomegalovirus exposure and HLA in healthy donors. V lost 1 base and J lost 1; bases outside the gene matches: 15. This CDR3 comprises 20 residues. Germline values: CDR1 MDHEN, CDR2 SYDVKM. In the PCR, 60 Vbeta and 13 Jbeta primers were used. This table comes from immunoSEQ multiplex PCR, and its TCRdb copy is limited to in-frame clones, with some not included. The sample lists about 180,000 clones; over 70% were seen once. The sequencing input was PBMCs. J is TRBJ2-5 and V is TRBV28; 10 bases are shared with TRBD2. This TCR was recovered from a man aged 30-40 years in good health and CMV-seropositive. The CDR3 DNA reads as TGTGCCAGCAGTTTATCCCTGACGGTGGGTAGCGGGAGGCCCCAAGAGACCCAGTACTTC. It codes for CASSLSLTVGSGRPQETQYF.